The 11 T cell receptor beta chains reported below all come from one sample, sequenced in a study of T cells in Graves' hyperthyroidism and ophthalmopathy. There were TCR beta CDR3 regions amplified from RNA transcripts. Initially, a first-round RT-PCR of the TCR CDR3 employed the HTBI primer set. One entry per CDR3 protein, called by TCRdb with MiXCR from the multiplex PCR reads. Counted here are 500,000 to 600,000 distinct CDR3 sequences, about 45% occurring once; the ten biggest clones make up more than 7%. Sequenced material: peripheral blood or thyroid tissue (not recorded which). These receptors came from a woman aged 18-35 years with Graves' hyperthyroidism.

The chain has TRBV19 and TRBJ2-3; 12 bases align to TRBD2. There are 17 residues in the CDR3. The germline V gene has CDR1 LNHDA and CDR2 SQIVND (reference sequence). V lost 3 bases to trimming and J lost 2 bases; unmatched junction nucleotides: 6. The CDR3 here is CASSMTSGSTSTDTQYF. Here the CDR3 DNA reads TGTGCCAGTAGTATGACTAGCGGGAGCACGTCCACAGATACGCAGTATTTT. The full variable domain, in which reference TRBV19 and TRBJ2-3 provide the parts outside the CDR3, is DGGITQSPKYLFRKEGQNVTLSCEQNLNHDAMYWYRQDPGQGLRLIYYSQIVNDFQKGDIAEGYSVSREKKESFPLTVTSAQKNPTAFYLCASSMTSGSTSTDTQYFGPGTRLTVL.

V gene TRBV7-2 combines with J gene TRBJ2-7, with TRBD2 matching 9 bases. Germline CDR1 is SGHTA and CDR2 is FQGNSA. The CDR3 covers 20 residues. The V segment lost 5 bases and the J segment 3 bases; nucleotides outside the gene matches: 23. CDR3 region: CASSPRTSDYRPERDYEQYF. Written as DNA, the CDR3 is TGTGCCAGCAGCCCACGGACTAGCGACTACCGCCCGGAGAGGGACTACGAGCAGTACTTC.

The chain carries TRBV2 and TRBJ1-5; 9 bases fit TRBD1. With V trimmed by 8 bases and J by 2 bases, 7 bases remained unmatched. CDR1 and CDR2 from the germline V gene are SNHLY and FYNNEI. The CDR3 contains 15 residues. CDR3 nucleotide sequence: TGTGCCAGCCAAGGGACAGGGTTGGGCAATCAGCCCCAGCATTTT. Its translation: CASQGTGLGNQPQHF.

Ten or more counts support this clonotype. The chain uses TRBV20-1 and TRBJ1-4; D is uncertain. Germline lookup yields CDR1 DFQATT and CDR2 SNEGSKA (reference sequence). Deletions cut 0 bases from V and 8 bases from J, with 13 bases between. This CDR3 has 14 residues. The CDR3 sequence is CSARDWATYEKLFF. The CDR3 region has the DNA TGCAGTGCTAGAGATTGGGCAACCTACGAAAAACTGTTTTTT.

This chain links TRBV7-2 with TRBJ2-5, with 7 bases identical to TRBD2. The CDR3 is made up of 15 amino acids. Trimming took 5 bases from V and 5 from J; bases not matched to a gene: 11. From germline, CDR1 is SGHTA and CDR2 FQGNSA. The CDR3 reads CASSPENGGGETQYF. The DNA of the CDR3 is TGTGCCAGCAGCCCTGAAAATGGGGGAGGGGAGACCCAGTACTTC.

This clonotype was detected only a few times. This rearrangement joins TRBV4-1 to TRBJ1-2; D is possibly TRBD1 (5 bases). The CDR3 loop spans 14 amino acids. CDR1 MGHRA and CDR2 YSYEKL come from the germline V gene. Trimming took off 5 bases at V and 4 bases at J, with 14 bases between the two ends. CDR3 loop: CASSAPGTSYGYTF. CDR3 bases: TGCGCCAGCAGCGCTCCCGGGACCTCCTATGGCTACACCTTC.

The rearrangement links TRBV29-1 to TRBJ2-7, with TRBD1 identical over 12 bases. The V segment lost 3 bases and the J segment 0 bases; nucleotides outside the gene matches: 6. Germline CDR1 SQVTM, CDR2 ANQGSEA. The CDR3 contains 16 residues. CDR3 residues: CSVENWDRGPSYEQYF. DNA of the CDR3: TGCAGCGTTGAGAATTGGGACAGGGGGCCCTCCTACGAGCAGTACTTC.

To note about this clonotype: The junction departs from germline at one end; a sequencing error may be responsible. The chain joins TRBV7-2 to TRBJ2-7; 10 bases match TRBD1. The germline gives CDR1 SGHTA, CDR2 FQGNSA. The CDR3 totals 17 residues. For the CDR3, the DNA is TGTGCCAGCAGCTTAGCGCCCCGGACAGGGGGGTCATACGAGCAGCACTTC. This gives the protein CASSLAPRTGGSYEQHF.

This sequence joins TRBV27 and TRBJ2-5; D may correspond to TRBD1 or TRBD2 (6 bases each). The CDR3 covers 17 residues. Trimming removed 6 bases from V and 1 base from J, with 21 bases in between. Germline loops: CDR1 MNHEY, CDR2 SMNVEV (reference sequence). CDR3 loop: CASSLMGGRWVQETQYF. The CDR3 DNA follows: TGTGCCAGCAGCCTAATGGGGGGCAGGTGGGTCCAAGAGACCCAGTACTTC.

The J gene is TRBJ1-5, the V gene TRBV4-1, with 10 nucleotides matching TRBD1. The length of the CDR3 is 17 residues. Germline V gene lookup returns CDR1 MGHRA and CDR2 YSYEKL. The J segment lost 1 base and the V segment lost 0 bases, leaving 3 bases of the junction unmatched. The CDR3 DNA reads TGCGCCAGCAGCCAAGACCAGGGACAGGGGAGCAATCAGCCCCAGCATTTT. Residues: CASSQDQGQGSNQPQHF.

On this clonotype: This CDR3 fails to terminate in the conserved phenylalanine or tryptophan, so it likely reflects a read error. The chain carries TRBV24-1 and TRBJ1-1; no clear D. This CDR3 has 12 amino acids. Germline loops: CDR1 KGHDR, CDR2 SFDVKD. Trimming pared 9 bases from V and 1 base from J, leaving 8 bases between. CDR3 protein: CATRMWNTEAFL. As DNA, the CDR3 is TGTGCCACCCGGATGTGGAACACTGAAGCTTTCCTT.